The clone carrying this T cell receptor beta chain was counted a few times. TCRdb re-derived calls from the RT-PCR reads in MiXCR, one entry per CDR3 protein. Among over 400,000 distinct CDR3 sequences, 10% to 11% were seen once, and the ten largest hold less than 15%. The sample originates from a study of response to subunit inactivated influenza vaccine. This sequence originates from a man aged 45-65 years who received an inactivated influenza vaccine. The sample here was PBMCs from blood, taken roughly 46 days after vaccination.

The CDR3 protein is CASSSAGFEQYF. The CDR3 coding sequence is TGTGCCAGCAGCTCAGCCGGATTCGAGCAGTACTTC. V gene TRBV11-2 combines with J gene TRBJ2-7; D is undetermined. V gave up 4 bases and J gave up 6 bases, with 10 bases separating them. CDR3 length equals 12 residues. Per germline, CDR1 SGHAT and CDR2 FQNNGV.